This T cell receptor (beta chain) was sequenced for a study of chemoradiotherapy in HPV16-positive cancers. Study information: Candidate HPV-specific T-cell clones and common TCR motifs came from functional assays in two HPV16-positive patients. General study points: For HPV16-positive patients, expanding HPV-responsive T cells associated with longer recurrence-free survival. During treatment, candidate HPV-specific clones and E7-related motifs expanded in tumor.

A remark on this clone: Its specificity is unknown.

Samples were taken several times over chemoradiotherapy. The length of the CDR3 is 15 residues. CDR1 is MNHEY and CDR2 is SMNVEV in the germline V gene (reference sequence). The V gene lost 5 bases and the J gene lost 0 bases, with 13 bases spanning the gap. Some clones are missing from TCRdb's copy, which holds only in-frame ones; the method was immunoSEQ multiplex PCR. Of tens of thousands of clones listed, 92% are singletons. This chain joins TRBV27 and TRBJ1-1; possibly TRBD1 for D (6 bases). The sample was blood, taken from a patient who underwent chemoradiotherapy. The sequence came from a human donor with HPV-associated anogenital cancer. The CDR3 spells CASSVTGSMNTEAFF. In DNA form, the CDR3 reads TGTGCCAGCAGTGTGACAGGTTCAATGAACACTGAAGCTTTCTTT.